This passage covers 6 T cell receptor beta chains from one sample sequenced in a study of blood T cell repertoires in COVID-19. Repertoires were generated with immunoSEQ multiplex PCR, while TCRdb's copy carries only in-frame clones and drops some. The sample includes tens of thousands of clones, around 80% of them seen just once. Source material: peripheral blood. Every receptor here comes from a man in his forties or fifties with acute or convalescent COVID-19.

The CDR3 DNA reads TGTGCCAGCAGCTTATCTAGCGGGAGCTCCTACGAGCAGTACTTC. This sequence encodes CASSLSSGSSYEQYF. The genes are TRBV7-2 and TRBJ2-7, with 10 bases identical to TRBD2. This CDR3 spans 15 amino acids. CDR1 SGHTA and CDR2 FQGNSA come from the germline V gene. V lost 2 bases and J lost 0; bases outside the gene matches: 1.

This CDR3 is CASSSRTGAPYNEQFF. CDR3 in DNA: TGTGCCAGCAGCTCCAGAACAGGGGCCCCCTACAATGAGCAGTTCTTC. The chain recombines TRBV9 with TRBJ2-1; the match to TRBD1 covers 7 bases. This CDR3 comprises 16 residues. Per the germline V gene, CDR1 is SGDLS and CDR2 is YYNGEE. V shed 4 bases and J 2 bases; nucleotides not matched to a gene: 9.

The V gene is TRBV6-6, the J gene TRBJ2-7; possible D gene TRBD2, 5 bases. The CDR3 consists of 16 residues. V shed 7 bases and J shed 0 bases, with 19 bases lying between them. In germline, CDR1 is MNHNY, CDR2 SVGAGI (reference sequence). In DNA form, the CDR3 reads TGTGCCAGCACCTATGGAGGCTCCAGCTTCTCCTACGAGCAGTACTTC. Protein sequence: CASTYGGSSFSYEQYF.

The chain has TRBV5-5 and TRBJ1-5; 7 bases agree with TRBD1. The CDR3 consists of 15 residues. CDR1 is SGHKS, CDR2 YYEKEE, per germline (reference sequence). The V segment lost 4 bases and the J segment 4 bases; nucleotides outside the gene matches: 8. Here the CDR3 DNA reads TGTGCCAGCAGCACGCTACAGGGGATAAATCAGCCCCAGCATTTT. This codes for CASSTLQGINQPQHF.

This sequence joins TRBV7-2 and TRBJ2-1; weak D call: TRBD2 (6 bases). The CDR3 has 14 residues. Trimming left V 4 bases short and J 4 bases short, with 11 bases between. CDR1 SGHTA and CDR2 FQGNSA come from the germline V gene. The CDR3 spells CASSSERVYNEQFF. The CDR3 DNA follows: TGTGCCAGCAGCTCCGAGCGGGTGTACAATGAGCAGTTCTTC. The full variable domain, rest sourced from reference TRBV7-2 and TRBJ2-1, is GAGVSQSPSNKVTEKGKDVELRCDPISGHTALYWYRQSLGQGLEFLIYFQGNSAPDKSGLPSDRFSAERTGGSVSTLTIQRTQQEDSAVYLCASSSERVYNEQFFGPGTRLTVL.

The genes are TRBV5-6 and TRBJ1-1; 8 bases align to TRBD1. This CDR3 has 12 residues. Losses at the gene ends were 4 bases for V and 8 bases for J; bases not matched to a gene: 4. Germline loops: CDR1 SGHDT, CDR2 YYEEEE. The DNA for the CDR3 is TGTGCCAGCAGCACCGGGACAGGCGAAGCTTTCTTT. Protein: CASSTGTGEAFF. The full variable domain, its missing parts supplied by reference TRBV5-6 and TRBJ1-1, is DAGVTQSPTHLIKTRGQQVTLRCSPKSGHDTVSWYQQALGQGPQFIFQYYEEEERQRGNFPDRFSGHQFPNYSSELNVNALLLGDSALYLCASSTGTGEAFFGQGTRLTVV.